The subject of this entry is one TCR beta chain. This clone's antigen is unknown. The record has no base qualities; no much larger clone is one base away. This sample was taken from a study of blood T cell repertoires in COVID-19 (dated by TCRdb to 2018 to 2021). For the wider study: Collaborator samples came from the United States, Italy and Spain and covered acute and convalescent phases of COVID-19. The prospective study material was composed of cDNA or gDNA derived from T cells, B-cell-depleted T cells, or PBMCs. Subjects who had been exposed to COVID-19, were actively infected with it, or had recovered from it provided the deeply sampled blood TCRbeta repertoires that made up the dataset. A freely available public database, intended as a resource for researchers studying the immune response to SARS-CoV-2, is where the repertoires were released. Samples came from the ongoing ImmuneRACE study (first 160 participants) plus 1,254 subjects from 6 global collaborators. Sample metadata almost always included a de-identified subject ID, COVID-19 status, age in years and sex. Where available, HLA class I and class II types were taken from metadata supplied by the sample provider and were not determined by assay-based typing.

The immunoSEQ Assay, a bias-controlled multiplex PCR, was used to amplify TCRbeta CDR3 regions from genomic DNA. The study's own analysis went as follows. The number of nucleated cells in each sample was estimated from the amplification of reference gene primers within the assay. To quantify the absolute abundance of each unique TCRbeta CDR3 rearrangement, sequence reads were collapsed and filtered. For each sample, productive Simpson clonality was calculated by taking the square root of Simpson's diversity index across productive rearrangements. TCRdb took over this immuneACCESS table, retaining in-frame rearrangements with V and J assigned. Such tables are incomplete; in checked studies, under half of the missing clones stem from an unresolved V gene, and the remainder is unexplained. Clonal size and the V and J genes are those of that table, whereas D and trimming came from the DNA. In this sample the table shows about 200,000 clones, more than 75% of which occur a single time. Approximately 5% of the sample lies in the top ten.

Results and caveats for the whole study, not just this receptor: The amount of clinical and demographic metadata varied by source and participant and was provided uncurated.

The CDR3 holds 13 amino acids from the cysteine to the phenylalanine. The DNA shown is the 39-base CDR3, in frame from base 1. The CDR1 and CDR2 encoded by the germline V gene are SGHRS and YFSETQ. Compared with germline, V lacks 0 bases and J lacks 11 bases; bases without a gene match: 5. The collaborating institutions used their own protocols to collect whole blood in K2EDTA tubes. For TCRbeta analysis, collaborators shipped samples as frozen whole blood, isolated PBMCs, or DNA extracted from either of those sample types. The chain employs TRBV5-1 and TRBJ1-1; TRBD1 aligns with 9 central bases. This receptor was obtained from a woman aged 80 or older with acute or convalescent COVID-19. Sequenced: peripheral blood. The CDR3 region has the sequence CASSLVGGTGAFF. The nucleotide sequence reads TGCGCCAGCAGCTTGGTGGGCGGGACAGGGGCTTTCTTT.